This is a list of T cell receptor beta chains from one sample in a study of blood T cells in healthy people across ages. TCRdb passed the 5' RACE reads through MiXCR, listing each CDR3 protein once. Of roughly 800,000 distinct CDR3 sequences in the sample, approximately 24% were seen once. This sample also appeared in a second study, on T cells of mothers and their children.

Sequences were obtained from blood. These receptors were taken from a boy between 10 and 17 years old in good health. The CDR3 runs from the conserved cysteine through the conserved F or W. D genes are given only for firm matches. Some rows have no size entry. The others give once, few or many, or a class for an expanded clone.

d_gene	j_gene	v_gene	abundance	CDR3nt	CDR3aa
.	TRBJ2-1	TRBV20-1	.	TGCAGTGCGCACCCGGGAGATAGGGGGCGTTTATGGTTGGAAATAGAGCAGTTCTTC	CSAHPGDRGRLWLEIEQFF
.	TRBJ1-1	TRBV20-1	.	TGCAGTGCTATACCGTCTGGGGCTTTCTTT	CSAIPSGAFF
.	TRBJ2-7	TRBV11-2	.	TGTGCCAGCAGCTCGAACCTGTACGAGCAGTACTTC	CASSSNLYEQYF
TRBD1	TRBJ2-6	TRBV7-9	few	TGTGCCAGCAGCTTCTCAGGGGGCGGGGCCAACGTCCTGACTTTC	CASSFSGGGANVLTF
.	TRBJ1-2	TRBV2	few	TGTGCCAGCGCCCGACAGTCGGGGGATGGCTATGGCTACACCTTC	CASARQSGDGYGYTF
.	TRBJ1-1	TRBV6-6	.	TGTGCCAGCAGACAGGGCGGTGAAGCTTTCTTT	CASRQGGEAFF
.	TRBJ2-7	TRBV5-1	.	TGCGCCAGCAGCTTGGCTGTGGGGGGTTACTCCTACGAGCAGTACTTC	CASSLAVGGYSYEQYF
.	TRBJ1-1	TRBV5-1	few	TGCGCCAGCAGCTGGGGACCCGGGATCGGACAGAACACTGAAGCTTTCTTT	CASSWGPGIGQNTEAFF
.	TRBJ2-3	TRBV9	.	TGTGCCAGCAGCGTAGAACAGACAGATACGCAGTATTTT	CASSVEQTDTQYF
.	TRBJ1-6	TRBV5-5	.	TGTGCCAGCAGCTTGAGGTACAGCTCCTATAATTCACCCCTCCACTTT	CASSLRYSSYNSPLHF
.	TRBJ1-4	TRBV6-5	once	TGTGCCAGCAGTTCCAGGGGCGCCGGCAATGAAAAACTGTTTTTT	CASSSRGAGNEKLFF
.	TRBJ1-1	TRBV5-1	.	TGCGCCAGCAGCTTCAGAGTGAACACTGTAGCTTTCTTT	CASSFRVNTVAFF
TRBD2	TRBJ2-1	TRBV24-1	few	TGTGCCACCAGTGACCCTAGCGGGGGGGTCAATGAGCAGTTCTTC	CATSDPSGGVNEQFF
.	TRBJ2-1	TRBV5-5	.	TGTGCCAGCCTTGGGGGGTCGGACTACAATGAGCAGTTCTTC	CASLGGSDYNEQFF
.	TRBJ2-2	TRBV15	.	TGTGCCACCAGCCCACGGGTCAGGGGGGCTGACACCGGGGAGCTGTTTTTT	CATSPRVRGADTGELFF
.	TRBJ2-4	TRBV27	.	TGTGCCAGCAGTTTACAGGGGGGAATGAGGGCCAAAAACATTCAGTACTTC	CASSLQGGMRAKNIQYF
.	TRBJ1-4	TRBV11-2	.	TGTGCCAGCAGCTTAGATCGGCGAGGAACTAATGAAAAACTGTTTTTT	CASSLDRRGTNEKLFF
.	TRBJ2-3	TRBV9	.	TGTGCCAACAGCGACCAACGGGGGGCAGGGCGTTACGGCACAGATACGCAGTATTTT	CANSDQRGAGRYGTDTQYF
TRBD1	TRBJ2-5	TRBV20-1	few	TGCAGTGCCCCTGGGGACAGGGGAGAGACCCAGTACTTC	CSAPGDRGETQYF
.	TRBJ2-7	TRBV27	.	TGTGCCAGCAGTTTACTCAGGAACTCCTACGAGCAGTACTTC	CASSLLRNSYEQYF
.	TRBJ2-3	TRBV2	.	TGTGCCAGCAGTGAAACCCCGTCCGTGGATACGCAGTATTTT	CASSETPSVDTQYF
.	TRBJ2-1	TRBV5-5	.	TGTGCCAGCAGCGGACAGAATGAGCAGTTCTTC	CASSGQNEQFF
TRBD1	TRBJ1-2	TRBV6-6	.	TGTGCCAGCAGTTTAGGACAGGTTCGCTATGGCTACACCTTC	CASSLGQVRYGYTF
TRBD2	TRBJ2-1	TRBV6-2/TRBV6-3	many	TGTGCCAGCAGAAAAGGACTAGCGGGGTATTACAATGAGCAGTTCTTC	CASRKGLAGYYNEQFF
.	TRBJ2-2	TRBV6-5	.	TGTGCCAGCAGTTACTCAGGTTACACCGGGGAGCTGTTTTTT	CASSYSGYTGELFF
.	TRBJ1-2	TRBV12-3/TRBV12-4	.	TGTGCCAGCAGAGCGCCCAGACGGGGCTACACCTTC	CASRAPRRGYTF
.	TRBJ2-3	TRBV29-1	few	TGCAGCGTTGTGCGGGGTATGGATACGCAGTATTTT	CSVVRGMDTQYF
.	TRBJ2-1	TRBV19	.	TGTGCCAGTAGTATGAGGGCACTGGGACCTCATGAGCAGTTCTTC	CASSMRALGPHEQFF
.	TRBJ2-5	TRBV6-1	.	TGTGCCAGCAGTGGCCGGACAGATCCGTACCAAGAGACCCAGTACTTC	CASSGRTDPYQETQYF
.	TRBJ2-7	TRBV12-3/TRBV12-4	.	TGTGCCAGCAGCGAATACCGGGGACGGAGTTACTACGAGCAGTACTTC	CASSEYRGRSYYEQYF
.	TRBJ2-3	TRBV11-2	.	TGTGCCAGCAGCTCCGGGACTTCAAACACAGATACGCAGTATTTT	CASSSGTSNTDTQYF
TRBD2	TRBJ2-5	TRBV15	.	TGTGCCGCCAGCACGGGACTATTAAAAGAGACCCAGTACTTC	CAASTGLLKETQYF
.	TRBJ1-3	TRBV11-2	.	TGTGCCAGCAGCCACAGGGTTCACACCATATATTTT	CASSHRVHTIYF
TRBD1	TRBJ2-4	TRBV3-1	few	TGTGCCAGCAGCCAAGCAGGGGGCAGAACCAAAAACATTCAGTACTTC	CASSQAGGRTKNIQYF
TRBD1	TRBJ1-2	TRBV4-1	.	TGCGCCAGCAGCCAAGTGATCGACAGGGGGGGAGACGGCTACACCTTC	CASSQVIDRGGDGYTF
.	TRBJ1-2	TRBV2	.	TGTGCCAGCAGTGAAGCGCTGGGACAAGACTATGGCTACACCTTC	CASSEALGQDYGYTF
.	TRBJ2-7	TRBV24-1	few	TGTGCCACCAGTGCAGGAGGGGCACTCTACGAGCAGTACTTC	CATSAGGALYEQYF
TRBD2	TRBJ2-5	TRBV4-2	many	TGTGCCAGCAGCCAAGAGGGAGGGGAGACCCAGTACTTC	CASSQEGGETQYF
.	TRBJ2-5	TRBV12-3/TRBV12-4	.	TGTGCCAGCAGTTTAGCGCACAGGGGAGGGGAGACCCAGTACTTC	CASSLAHRGGETQYF
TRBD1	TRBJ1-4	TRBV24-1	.	TGTGCCACCGCTGCAGGGGGCATAGGTGAAAAACTGTTTTTT	CATAAGGIGEKLFF
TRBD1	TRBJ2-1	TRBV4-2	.	TGTGCCAGCAGCCAAGGGACAGGGATCTACAATGAGCAGTTCTTC	CASSQGTGIYNEQFF
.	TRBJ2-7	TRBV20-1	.	TGCAGTGCTAGAGACAGGGAGTTCTACGAGCAGTACTTC	CSARDREFYEQYF
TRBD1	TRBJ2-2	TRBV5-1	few	TGCGCCAGCAGGTCGACAGGGACCGGGGAGCTGTTTTTT	CASRSTGTGELFF
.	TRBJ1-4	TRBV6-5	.	TGTGCCAGCAGTTACACACCGGGACCAACTAATGAAAAACTGTTTTTT	CASSYTPGPTNEKLFF
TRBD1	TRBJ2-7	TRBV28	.	TGTGCCAGCACCGAGCGACGGGGACAGGGGTTCCACGAGCAGTACTTC	CASTERRGQGFHEQYF
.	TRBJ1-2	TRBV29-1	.	TGCAGCGTTGCTGCTGGCTTTTTCGGACAGACGACCTATGGCTACACCTTC	CSVAAGFFGQTTYGYTF
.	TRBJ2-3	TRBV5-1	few	TGCGCCAGCCGCCAGGGTTCAGATACGCAGTATTTT	CASRQGSDTQYF
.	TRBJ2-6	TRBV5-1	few	TGCGCCAGCAGCGTGACGGGTGGTGGGGCCAACGTCCTGACTTTC	CASSVTGGGANVLTF
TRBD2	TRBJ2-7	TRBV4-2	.	TGTGCCAGCAGCCAAGCATTAGCGGGGGGCAGCTCCTACGAGCAGTACTTC	CASSQALAGGSSYEQYF
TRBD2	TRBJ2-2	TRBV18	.	TGTGCCAGCTCACCACGTGCAGTAACTAGCGGGAACACCGGGGAGCTGTTTTTT	CASSPRAVTSGNTGELFF